Sequencing of this T cell receptor beta chain was carried out in a study of T cell responses to AZD1222 COVID-19 vaccine. Findings and limits, study-wide: Spike was spanned by vaccine-associated CD4 TCRs, which were dominant at 160-218 and 743-854. Baseline antibody screening turned up just a handful of seropositive AZD1222 recipients.

Trimming cost V 2 bases and J 0 bases, with 6 bases left between them. This CDR3 region has 14 residues. CDR1 is MDHEN, CDR2 SYDVKM, per germline. The protocol was immunoSEQ multiplex PCR, while the TCRdb copy is restricted to in-frame clones and leaves out a portion. The repertoire holds approximately 160,000 clones, with less than 95% as singletons. Comment on this clone: Antigen unknown.

The rearrangement uses TRBV28 and TRBJ2-3; the D gene is possibly TRBD1 (6 bases). Sample: peripheral blood, taken on day 0 of AZD1222 vaccination. The TCR sequence derives from an adult in good health. This chain's CDR3 is CASSLQGSTDTQYF. The CDR3 DNA is TGTGCCAGCAGTTTACAGGGGAGCACAGATACGCAGTATTTT.